These T cell receptor beta chains were read from a single sample in a study of cytomegalovirus exposure and HLA in healthy donors. Generated by immunoSEQ multiplex PCR, the TCRdb table keeps only in-frame clones and is missing some. The sample consists of approximately 100,000 clones, 75% to 80% of them appearing once. Sequenced input: PBMCs. Every receptor here comes from a man between 60 and 75 years old in good health and CMV-seropositive. CDR3s include the opening cysteine and the closing phenylalanine or tryptophan. The D gene is left open where the match is weak. A row's size may be missing; if present it is once, few, many or a size class.

J gene	D gene	CDR3 length	clone size	V gene	CDR3 protein	CDR3 DNA
TRBJ1-2	-	16	-	TRBV16	CASSQWSGKTNYGYTF	TGTGCCAGCAGCCAATGGTCAGGGAAAACTAACTATGGCTACACCTTC
TRBJ1-4	TRBD1	15	-	TRBV19	CASRGRGTGDEKLFF	TGTGCCAGTAGAGGACGCGGGACAGGGGATGAAAAACTGTTTTTT
TRBJ2-1	-	14	-	TRBV5-6	CASSGAVSYNEQFF	TGTGCCAGCAGCGGGGCGGTCTCCTACAATGAGCAGTTCTTC
TRBJ2-7	TRBD2	13	-	TRBV29-1	CSVRGGRPYEQYF	TGCAGCGTGCGCGGGGGAAGGCCCTACGAGCAGTACTTC
TRBJ2-1	TRBD2	15	-	TRBV2	CASSEGLAPYNEQFF	TGTGCCAGCAGTGAAGGACTAGCCCCCTACAATGAGCAGTTCTTC
TRBJ2-3	TRBD1	15	few	TRBV6-6	CASSWGQGARDTQYF	TGTGCCAGCAGTTGGGGACAGGGGGCTAGAGATACGCAGTATTTT
TRBJ2-7	-	14	-	TRBV5-1	CASSLGQGEDEQYF	TGCGCCAGCAGCCTAGGACAAGGGGAGGACGAGCAGTACTTC
TRBJ2-1	TRBD1	14	-	TRBV7-2	CASGRGQGDNEQFF	TGTGCCAGCGGTCGGGGACAGGGGGACAATGAGCAGTTCTTC
TRBJ2-1	TRBD2	18	-	TRBV5-1	CASRAWTSGGISYNEQFF	TGCGCCAGCAGAGCCTGGACTAGCGGGGGGATCTCCTACAATGAGCAGTTCTTC
TRBJ2-1	TRBD2	14	-	TRBV5-1	CASSSGTSGRQQFF	TGCGCCAGCAGCTCCGGGACTAGCGGGCGACAGCAGTTCTTC
TRBJ2-5	-	14	-	TRBV19	CASSIGRGQETQYF	TGTGCCAGTAGTATAGGGCGAGGTCAAGAGACCCAGTACTTC
TRBJ2-2	TRBD2	18	-	TRBV7-2	CASSFRLAGGANTGELFF	TGTGCCAGCAGCTTCCGACTAGCGGGCGGTGCGAACACCGGGGAGCTGTTTTTT
TRBJ2-3	TRBD1	16	-	TRBV7-2	CASSLARTGSTDTQYF	TGTGCCAGCAGCTTAGCCCGGACAGGGAGCACAGATACGCAGTATTTT
TRBJ2-3	-	15	once	TRBV7-9	CSSTFQGTSTDTQYF	TGTTCCAGCACCTTTCAGGGAACAAGCACAGATACGCAGTATTTT
TRBJ1-2	-	14	-	TRBV14	CASSQVARVEGYTF	TGTGCCAGCAGCCAAGTTGCCAGGGTGGAGGGCTACACCTTC
TRBJ2-1	-	13	-	TRBV4-1	CASSQGVYNEQFF	TGCGCCAGCAGCCAAGGAGTCTACAATGAGCAGTTCTTC
TRBJ1-4	TRBD1	16	-	TRBV15	CAIATGGRGTNEKLFF	TGTGCCATCGCGACAGGGGGGAGAGGGACTAATGAAAAACTGTTTTTT
TRBJ1-2	-	12	-	TRBV19	CASSEQVNGYTF	TGTGCCAGTAGTGAGCAGGTGAATGGCTACACCTTC
TRBJ1-4	TRBD1	15	-	TRBV19	CASIDRGKSNEKLFF	TGTGCCAGTATCGACAGGGGGAAGAGTAATGAAAAACTGTTTTTT
TRBJ2-2	-	15	-	TRBV7-8	CASSPQTVNTGELFF	TGTGCCAGCAGCCCTCAGACAGTGAACACCGGGGAGCTGTTTTTT
TRBJ2-7	-	15	few	TRBV5-5	CASSSPGLIGHEQYF	TGTGCCAGCAGCTCACCTGGACTCATTGGCCACGAGCAGTACTTC
TRBJ1-1	-	13	-	TRBV5-1	CASSQTMNTEAFF	TGCGCCAGCAGCCAGACAATGAACACTGAAGCTTTCTTT
TRBJ2-1	TRBD2	15	few	TRBV5-1	CASSLALADYNEQFF	TGCGCCAGCAGCTTGGCTCTAGCGGACTACAATGAGCAGTTCTTC
TRBJ1-2	TRBD1	14	-	TRBV29-1	CSVARQGERYGYTF	TGCAGCGTTGCTAGACAGGGGGAAAGGTATGGCTACACCTTC
TRBJ2-3	-	15	-	TRBV4-3	CASSQEPDSTDTQYF	TGCGCCAGCAGCCAAGAACCTGACTCCACAGATACGCAGTATTTT
TRBJ1-3	-	15	-	TRBV7-6	CASSLTQVSGNTIYF	TGTGCCAGCAGCTTAACGCAGGTCTCTGGAAACACCATATATTTT
TRBJ1-6	TRBD1	15	-	TRBV6-5	CASSLQAGQGPALHF	TGTGCCAGCAGTTTACAGGCAGGACAGGGTCCAGCCCTCCACTTT
TRBJ2-7	TRBD1	16	-	TRBV11-3	CASSLAAGTGLNEQYF	TGTGCCAGCAGCTTAGCCGCCGGGACAGGGCTCAACGAGCAGTACTTC
TRBJ1-2	-	15	-	TRBV9	CASSVGGQGNYGYTF	TGTGCCAGCAGCGTAGGTGGCCAGGGGAACTATGGCTACACCTTC
TRBJ2-2	TRBD1	14	-	TRBV5-1	CASSYNDRAGELFF	TGCGCCAGCAGCTACAACGACAGGGCCGGGGAGCTGTTTTTT
TRBJ1-2	TRBD1	14	-	TRBV13	CASSQGQGVAGYTF	TGTGCCAGCAGCCAGGGACAGGGGGTAGCGGGCTACACCTTC
TRBJ2-5	TRBD2	15	-	TRBV11-2	CASSLTSGGTETQYF	TGTGCCAGCAGCCTCACTAGCGGGGGGACAGAGACCCAGTACTTC
TRBJ2-1	-	15	-	TRBV7-2	CASSLGADSYNEQFF	TGTGCCAGCAGTTTAGGGGCAGACTCCTACAATGAGCAGTTCTTC
TRBJ1-6	TRBD1	15	-	TRBV30	CAWSAGGQGRSPLHF	TGTGCCTGGAGTGCCGGAGGACAGGGCCGTTCACCCCTCCACTTT
TRBJ2-3	-	14	-	TRBV9	CASSSQASTDTQYF	TGTGCCAGCAGCTCCCAGGCTAGCACAGATACGCAGTATTTT
TRBJ1-2	TRBD1	18	-	TRBV14	CASSRTGTGYFSNYGYTF	TGTGCCAGCAGCCGAACCGGGACAGGGTACTTTTCTAACTATGGCTACACCTTC
TRBJ2-3	-	13	once	TRBV7-3	CASSLTTTATQYF	TGTGCCAGCAGCTTAACGACTACGGCTACGCAGTATTTT
TRBJ2-3	-	14	-	TRBV2	CASSEGGTTDTQYF	TGTGCCAGCAGTGAAGGTGGCACCACAGATACGCAGTATTTT
TRBJ2-5	TRBD1	15	-	TRBV7-8	CASSPQTGSGETQYF	TGTGCCAGCAGCCCGCAGACAGGGTCAGGCGAGACCCAGTACTTC
TRBJ2-7	TRBD1	15	once	TRBV7-9	CASSLGPLDRGEQYF	TGTGCCAGCAGCTTAGGCCCCCTCGACAGGGGCGAGCAGTACTTC
TRBJ1-3	TRBD1	15	-	TRBV5-4	CASSPDRASGNTIYF	TGTGCCAGCAGCCCCGACAGGGCCTCTGGAAACACCATATATTTT
TRBJ2-1	-	16	few	TRBV5-6	CASGSTGVPSYNEQFF	TGTGCCAGCGGATCCACCGGGGTTCCCTCCTACAATGAGCAGTTCTTC
TRBJ1-1	-	15	-	TRBV6-6	CASSYFREGNTEAFF	TGTGCCAGCAGTTACTTCAGGGAGGGAAACACTGAAGCTTTCTTT
TRBJ1-4	-	14	-	TRBV4-1	CASRATFREEKLFF	TGCGCCAGCAGGGCTACCTTTAGGGAGGAAAAACTGTTTTTT
TRBJ1-5	-	14	-	TRBV10-2	CASSEWRGNQPQHF	TGCGCCAGCAGTGAGTGGAGGGGCAATCAGCCCCAGCATTTT
TRBJ1-4	-	14	few	TRBV4-3	CASSQDGVNEKLFF	TGCGCCAGCAGCCAAGACGGGGTCAATGAAAAACTGTTTTTT
TRBJ1-3	TRBD1	16	-	TRBV4-1	CASSQTSGGFGNTIYF	TGCGCCAGCAGCCAAACCTCAGGGGGCTTTGGAAACACCATATATTTT
TRBJ1-6	-	13	-	TRBV6-5	CASSEARRLPLHF	TGTGCCAGCAGTGAAGCTCGGAGACTACCCCTCCACTTT
TRBJ2-1	TRBD2	16	-	TRBV10-2	CASSESVAGGPDEQFF	TGCGCCAGCAGTGAGTCGGTAGCGGGGGGGCCAGATGAGCAGTTCTTC
TRBJ2-3	TRBD2	18	-	TRBV18	CAGSPTSGGRTSTDTQYF	TGTGCCGGCTCACCCACTAGCGGGGGGAGAACTAGCACAGATACGCAGTATTTT
TRBJ2-7	-	11	-	TRBV20-1	CSARTGNEQYF	TGCAGTGCTAGAACGGGGAACGAGCAGTACTTC
TRBJ2-7	TRBD2	15	-	TRBV7-2	CASRGLAGGTYEQYF	TGTGCCAGCAGGGGACTAGCGGGGGGAACCTACGAGCAGTACTTC
TRBJ2-7	-	11	-	TRBV14	CASSRTYEQYF	TGTGCCAGCAGCCGAACCTACGAGCAGTACTTC
TRBJ1-4	TRBD1	16	once	TRBV7-8	CASSLMDREESEKLFF	TGTGCCAGCAGCTTAATGGACAGGGAGGAAAGTGAAAAACTGTTTTTT
TRBJ2-3	TRBD2	15	-	TRBV7-2	CASSFAGTSGYTQYF	TGTGCCAGCAGCTTTGCGGGGACTAGCGGATATACGCAGTATTTT
TRBJ1-2	-	13	-	TRBV6-6	CASSYSETRGYTF	TGTGCCAGCAGTTACTCGGAAACGCGGGGCTACACCTTC
TRBJ1-1	-	14	-	TRBV18	CASSPEETRTEAFF	TGTGCCAGCTCACCGGAAGAGACGAGGACTGAAGCTTTCTTT
TRBJ1-1	-	14	-	TRBV28	CASQGIAMGTEAFF	TGTGCCAGTCAGGGGATCGCTATGGGCACTGAAGCTTTCTTT
TRBJ1-6	-	15	once	TRBV9	CASQNAPPYNSPLHF	TGTGCCAGCCAAAACGCGCCACCTTATAATTCACCCCTCCACTTT
TRBJ2-2	TRBD1	15	-	TRBV2	CASTPDRGNTGELFF	TGTGCCAGCACTCCAGACAGGGGCAACACCGGGGAGCTGTTTTTT